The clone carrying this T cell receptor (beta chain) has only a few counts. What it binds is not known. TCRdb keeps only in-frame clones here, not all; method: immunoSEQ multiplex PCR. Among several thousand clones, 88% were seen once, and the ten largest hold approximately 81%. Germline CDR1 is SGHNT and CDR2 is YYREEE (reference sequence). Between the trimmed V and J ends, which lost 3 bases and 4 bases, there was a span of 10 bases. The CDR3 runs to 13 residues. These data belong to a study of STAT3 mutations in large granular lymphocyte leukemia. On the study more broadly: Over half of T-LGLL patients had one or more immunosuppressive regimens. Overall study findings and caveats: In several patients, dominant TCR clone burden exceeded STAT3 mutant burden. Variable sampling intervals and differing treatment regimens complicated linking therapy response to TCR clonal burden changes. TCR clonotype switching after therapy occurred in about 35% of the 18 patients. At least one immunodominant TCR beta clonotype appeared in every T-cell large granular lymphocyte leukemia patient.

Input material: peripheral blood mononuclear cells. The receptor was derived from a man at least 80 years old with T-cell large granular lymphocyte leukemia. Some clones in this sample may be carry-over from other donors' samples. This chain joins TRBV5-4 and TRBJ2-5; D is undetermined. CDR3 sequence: CASSSGPAETQYF. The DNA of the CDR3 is TGTGCCAGCAGCTCAGGACCCGCAGAGACCCAGTACTTC. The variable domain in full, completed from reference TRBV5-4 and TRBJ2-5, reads ETGVTQSPTHLIKTRGQQVTLRCSSQSGHNTVSWYQQALGQGPQFIFQYYREEENGRGNFPPRFSGLQFPNYSSELNVNALELDDSALYLCASSSGPAETQYFGPGTRLLVL.